A selection of T cell receptor beta chains follows, all from one sample in a study of beta chain features in type 1 diabetes. Generated by immunoSEQ multiplex PCR, the TCRdb table keeps only in-frame clones and is missing some. Of under 350,000 clones in the sample, roughly 25% were seen once. The material sequenced was naive CD4+ T cells from blood. The receptors derive from a woman in her thirties with type 1 diabetes. Each CDR3 is given with its conserved first and last residue. D genes are given only for firm matches. The size entry is marked missing in some rows and otherwise reads once, few, many or a size class.

CDR3aa: CASSLGRGASYEQYF
CDR3nt: TGTGCCAGCAGCTTGGGCAGGGGTGCAAGCTACGAGCAGTACTTC
v_gene: TRBV5-4
j_gene: TRBJ2-7
d_gene: .
abundance: once
len: 15

CDR3aa: CSVVGTGLKVTDTQYF
CDR3nt: TGCAGCGTTGTCGGGACAGGGCTAAAGGTAACAGATACGCAGTATTTT
v_gene: TRBV29-1
j_gene: TRBJ2-3
d_gene: TRBD1
abundance: .
len: 16

CDR3aa: CASSSTGHMGTDTQYF
CDR3nt: TGTGCCAGCAGTTCCACAGGGCACATGGGGACAGATACGCAGTATTTT
v_gene: TRBV9
j_gene: TRBJ2-3
d_gene: .
abundance: .
len: 16

CDR3aa: CASSFGPPWTGVGETQYF
CDR3nt: TGTGCCAGCAGCTTCGGGCCCCCATGGACAGGGGTTGGCGAGACCCAGTACTTC
v_gene: TRBV13
j_gene: TRBJ2-5
d_gene: TRBD1
abundance: .
len: 18

CDR3aa: CASSLSLAVLNNEQFF
CDR3nt: TGCGCCAGCAGCTTGAGCCTAGCGGTCCTTAACAATGAGCAGTTCTTC
v_gene: TRBV5-1
j_gene: TRBJ2-1
d_gene: TRBD2
abundance: once
len: 16

CDR3aa: CATRRPGGITDTQYF
CDR3nt: TGTGCCACCAGAAGACCGGGCGGGATCACAGATACGCAGTATTTT
v_gene: TRBV15
j_gene: TRBJ2-3
d_gene: .
abundance: .
len: 15

CDR3aa: CASSPEPGLAHNEQFF
CDR3nt: TGTGCCAGCAGCCCAGAGCCGGGACTAGCACACAATGAGCAGTTCTTC
v_gene: TRBV7-9
j_gene: TRBJ2-1
d_gene: TRBD2
abundance: few
len: 16

CDR3aa: CASSLFETGNEKLFF
CDR3nt: TGTGCCAGCAGCTTATTCGAGACAGGGAACGAAAAACTGTTTTTT
v_gene: TRBV13
j_gene: TRBJ1-4
d_gene: TRBD1
abundance: .
len: 15

CDR3aa: CASSRQGTNEKLFF
CDR3nt: TGCGCCAGCAGCCGACAGGGGACAAATGAAAAACTGTTTTTT
v_gene: TRBV4-1
j_gene: TRBJ1-4
d_gene: TRBD1
abundance: .
len: 14

CDR3aa: CASSSGTATNEKLFF
CDR3nt: TGTGCCAGCAGCTCAGGGACAGCAACTAATGAAAAACTGTTTTTT
v_gene: TRBV9
j_gene: TRBJ1-4
d_gene: TRBD1
abundance: few
len: 15

CDR3aa: CASSGDRGRYYGYTF
CDR3nt: TGTGCCAGCAGCGGGGACAGGGGAAGGTACTATGGCTACACCTTC
v_gene: TRBV5-4
j_gene: TRBJ1-2
d_gene: TRBD1
abundance: .
len: 15

CDR3aa: CASIQGDTQYF
CDR3nt: TGTGCCAGCATTCAGGGGGATACGCAGTATTTT
v_gene: TRBV6-6
j_gene: TRBJ2-3
d_gene: .
abundance: .
len: 11

CDR3aa: CSWGRSPNTEAFF
CDR3nt: TGCAGCTGGGGGCGGAGCCCGAACACTGAAGCTTTCTTT
v_gene: TRBV29-1
j_gene: TRBJ1-1
d_gene: .
abundance: few
len: 13

CDR3aa: CASSPRTYNEQFF
CDR3nt: TGTGCCAGCAGCCCTCGGACTTACAATGAGCAGTTCTTC
v_gene: TRBV9
j_gene: TRBJ2-1
d_gene: .
abundance: .
len: 13

CDR3aa: CASSPMLLAGVGDNEQFF
CDR3nt: TGTGCCAGCTCACCGATGCTACTAGCGGGAGTGGGAGACAATGAGCAGTTCTTC
v_gene: TRBV18
j_gene: TRBJ2-1
d_gene: TRBD2
abundance: .
len: 18

CDR3aa: CASSQDRGTPDAEAFF
CDR3nt: TGCGCCAGCAGCCAAGATCGAGGGACACCCGACGCTGAAGCTTTCTTT
v_gene: TRBV4-1
j_gene: TRBJ1-1
d_gene: .
abundance: few
len: 16

CDR3aa: CASSSNYEQYF
CDR3nt: TGTGCCAGCTCCTCCAACTACGAGCAGTACTTC
v_gene: TRBV18
j_gene: TRBJ2-7
d_gene: .
abundance: .
len: 11

CDR3aa: CASSPRLASYNEQFF
CDR3nt: TGTGCCAGCAGCCCCCGACTAGCGTCCTACAATGAGCAGTTCTTC
v_gene: TRBV9
j_gene: TRBJ2-1
d_gene: TRBD2
abundance: .
len: 15

CDR3aa: CASSQGGSRGKNIQYF
CDR3nt: TGCGCCAGCAGCCAAGGGGGGTCCCGGGGGAAAAACATTCAGTACTTC
v_gene: TRBV4-1
j_gene: TRBJ2-4
d_gene: .
abundance: .
len: 16

CDR3aa: CASSSQPAGELFF
CDR3nt: TGTGCCAGCAGTTCCCAACCGGCCGGGGAGCTGTTTTTT
v_gene: TRBV28
j_gene: TRBJ2-2
d_gene: .
abundance: few
len: 13

CDR3aa: CASSTGGATYEQYF
CDR3nt: TGTGCCAGCAGTACAGGGGGTGCAACCTACGAGCAGTACTTC
v_gene: TRBV28
j_gene: TRBJ2-7
d_gene: TRBD1
abundance: .
len: 14

CDR3aa: CASSLATATWGGYGYTF
CDR3nt: TGTGCCAGCAGCTTGGCGACAGCAACCTGGGGGGGTTATGGCTACACCTTC
v_gene: TRBV13
j_gene: TRBJ1-2
d_gene: .
abundance: .
len: 17

CDR3aa: CASSLDSAYNEQFF
CDR3nt: TGTGCCAGCAGCTTAGATAGCGCTTACAATGAGCAGTTCTTC
v_gene: TRBV11-2
j_gene: TRBJ2-1
d_gene: .
abundance: .
len: 14

CDR3aa: CASSQLKTQYF
CDR3nt: TGTGCCAGCAGCCAACTTAAGACCCAGTACTTC
v_gene: TRBV14
j_gene: TRBJ2-5
d_gene: .
abundance: few
len: 11

CDR3aa: CASSSGTVRPDTQYF
CDR3nt: TGTGCCAGCAGTTCCGGGACAGTAAGGCCAGATACGCAGTATTTT
v_gene: TRBV28
j_gene: TRBJ2-3
d_gene: TRBD1
abundance: .
len: 15

CDR3aa: CASSLAGGSAFF
CDR3nt: TGTGCCAGCAGCTTAGCGGGAGGTTCAGCTTTCTTT
v_gene: TRBV7-9
j_gene: TRBJ1-1
d_gene: .
abundance: .
len: 12

CDR3aa: CASSFRRGSGYTF
CDR3nt: TGTGCCAGCAGTTTTCGACGGGGTAGCGGCTACACCTTC
v_gene: TRBV28
j_gene: TRBJ1-2
d_gene: .
abundance: .
len: 13

CDR3aa: CASSKGIYEQFF
CDR3nt: TGTGCCAGCAGCAAGGGGATCTATGAGCAGTTCTTC
v_gene: TRBV7-9
j_gene: TRBJ2-1
d_gene: .
abundance: .
len: 12

CDR3aa: CASSRTSGTSGANVLTF
CDR3nt: TGTGCCAGCAGCCGGACTAGCGGGACCTCCGGGGCCAACGTCCTGACTTTC
v_gene: TRBV5-4
j_gene: TRBJ2-6
d_gene: TRBD2
abundance: .
len: 17

CDR3aa: CAWSVGAAGEETQYF
CDR3nt: TGTGCCTGGAGTGTAGGGGCGGCGGGAGAAGAGACCCAGTACTTC
v_gene: TRBV30
j_gene: TRBJ2-5
d_gene: TRBD2
abundance: .
len: 15

CDR3aa: CASMDSRYEQYF
CDR3nt: TGTGCCAGCATGGACTCAAGATACGAGCAGTACTTC
v_gene: TRBV28
j_gene: TRBJ2-7
d_gene: .
abundance: .
len: 12